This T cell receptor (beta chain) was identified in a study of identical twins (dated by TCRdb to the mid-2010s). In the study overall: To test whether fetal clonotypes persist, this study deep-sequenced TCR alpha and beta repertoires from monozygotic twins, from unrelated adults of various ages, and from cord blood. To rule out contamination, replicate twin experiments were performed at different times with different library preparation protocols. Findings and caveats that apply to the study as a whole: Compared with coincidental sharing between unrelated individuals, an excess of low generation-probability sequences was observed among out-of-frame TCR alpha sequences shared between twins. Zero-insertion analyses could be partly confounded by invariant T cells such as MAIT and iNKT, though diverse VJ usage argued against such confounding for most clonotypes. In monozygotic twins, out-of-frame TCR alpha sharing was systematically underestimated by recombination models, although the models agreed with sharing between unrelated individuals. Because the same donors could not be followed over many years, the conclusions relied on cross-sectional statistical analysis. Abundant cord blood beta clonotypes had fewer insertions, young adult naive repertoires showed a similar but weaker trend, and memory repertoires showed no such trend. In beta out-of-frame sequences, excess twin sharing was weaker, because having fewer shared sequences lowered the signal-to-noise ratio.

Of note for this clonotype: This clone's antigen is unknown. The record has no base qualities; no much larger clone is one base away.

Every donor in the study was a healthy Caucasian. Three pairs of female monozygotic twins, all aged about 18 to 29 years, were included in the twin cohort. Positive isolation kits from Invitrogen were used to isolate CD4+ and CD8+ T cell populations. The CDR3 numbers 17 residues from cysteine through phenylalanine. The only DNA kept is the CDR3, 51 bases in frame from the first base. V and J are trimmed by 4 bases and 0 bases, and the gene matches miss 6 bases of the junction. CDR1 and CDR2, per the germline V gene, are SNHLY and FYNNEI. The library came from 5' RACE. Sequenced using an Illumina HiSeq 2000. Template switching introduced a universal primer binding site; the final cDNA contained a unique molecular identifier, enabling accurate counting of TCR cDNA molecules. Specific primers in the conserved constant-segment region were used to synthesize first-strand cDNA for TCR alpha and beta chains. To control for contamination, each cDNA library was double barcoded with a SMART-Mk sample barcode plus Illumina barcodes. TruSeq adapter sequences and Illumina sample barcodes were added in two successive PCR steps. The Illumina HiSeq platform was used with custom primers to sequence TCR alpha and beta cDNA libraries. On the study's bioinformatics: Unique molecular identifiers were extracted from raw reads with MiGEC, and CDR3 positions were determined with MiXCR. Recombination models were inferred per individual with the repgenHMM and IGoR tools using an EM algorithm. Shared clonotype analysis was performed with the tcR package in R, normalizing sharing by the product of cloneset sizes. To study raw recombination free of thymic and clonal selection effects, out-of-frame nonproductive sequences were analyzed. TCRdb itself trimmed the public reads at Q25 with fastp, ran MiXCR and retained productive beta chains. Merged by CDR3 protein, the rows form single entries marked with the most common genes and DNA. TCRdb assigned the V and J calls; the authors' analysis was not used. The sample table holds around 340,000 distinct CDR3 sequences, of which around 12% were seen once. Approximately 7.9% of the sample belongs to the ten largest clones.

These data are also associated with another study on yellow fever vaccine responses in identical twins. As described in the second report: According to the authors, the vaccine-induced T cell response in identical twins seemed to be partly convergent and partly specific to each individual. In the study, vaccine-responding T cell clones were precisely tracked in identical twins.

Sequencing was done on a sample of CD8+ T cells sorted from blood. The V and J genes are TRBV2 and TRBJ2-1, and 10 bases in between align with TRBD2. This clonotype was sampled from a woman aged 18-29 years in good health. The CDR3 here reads CASSGVSGGHSYNEQFF. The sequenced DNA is TGTGCCAGCAGTGGGGTTAGCGGGGGGCACTCCTACAATGAGCAGTTCTTC.